These 22 T cell receptor beta chains were sequenced from one sample in a study of cytomegalovirus exposure and HLA in healthy donors. Primers for the PCR totalled 60 Vbeta and 13 Jbeta. Here immunoSEQ multiplex PCR was the method, and the copy in TCRdb shows in-frame clones only, minus some. The profile covers 150,000 to 200,000 clones, with over 65% appearing a single time and 4% to 5% taken by the ten largest. The sample taken for sequencing was PBMCs. The receptors originated from a man between 18 and 29 years old in good health and CMV-seropositive.

The rearrangement joins TRBV10-3 to TRBJ2-3; D might be TRBD2 (6 bases). The CDR3 length is 14 residues. The ends were cut back, 0 bases at V and 7 bases at J, with 11 bases in the middle. Germline CDR1 and CDR2: ENHRY and SYGVKD. CDR3 amino acids: CAISESAGRNTQYF. The CDR3 nucleotides read TGTGCCATCAGTGAGTCGGCGGGACGAAATACGCAGTATTTT.

The chain couples TRBV30 to TRBJ2-2, with 7 bases matching TRBD1. This CDR3 has 14 amino acids. In germline, CDR1 is GTSNPN, CDR2 SVGIG (reference sequence). The J segment lost 6 bases and the V segment lost 2 bases, leaving 6 bases of the junction unmatched. Here the CDR3 reads CAWSRGQEAGELFF. The CDR3 bases are TGTGCCTGGAGTCGCGGACAGGAGGCCGGGGAGCTGTTTTTT. Complete variable domain (other parts from reference TRBV30 and TRBJ2-2): SQTIHQWPATLVQPVGSPLSLECTVEGTSNPNLYWYRQAAGRGLQLLFYSVGIGQISSEVPQNLSASRPQDRQFILSSKKLLLSDSGFYLCAWSRGQEAGELFFGEGSRLTVL.

The J gene is TRBJ2-1, the V gene TRBV7-9; 7 bases align to TRBD1. V lost 5 bases to trimming and J lost 6 bases; unmatched junction nucleotides: 7. The CDR3 runs 14 residues. Per the germline V gene, CDR1 is SEHNR and CDR2 is FQNEAQ (reference sequence). The CDR3: CASSRLAGGNEQFF. The CDR3 region has the DNA TGTGCCAGCAGCCGACTGGCAGGGGGCAATGAGCAGTTCTTC.

This rearrangement joins TRBV6-5 to TRBJ1-5; no clear D. The germline gives CDR1 MNHEY, CDR2 SVGAGI. This CDR3 region has 15 residues. V gave up 4 bases and J gave up 0 bases, with 10 bases separating them. The CDR3, as DNA: TGTGCCAGCAGTTCGTTGGCCCCTAGCAATCAGCCCCAGCATTTT. Its translation: CASSSLAPSNQPQHF.

The genes are TRBV15 and TRBJ2-6; D is perhaps TRBD2 (7 bases). This CDR3 contains 15 residues. The V end lost 7 bases, the J end lost 3 bases, and 13 bases lay between the germline ends. CDR1 and CDR2 (germline): LNHNV, YYDKDF (reference sequence). CDR3 sequence: CATTRGGSGANVLTF. CDR3 DNA sequence: TGTGCCACCACTAGGGGGGGAAGTGGGGCCAACGTCCTGACTTTC. Full variable domain (outside the CDR3, taken from reference TRBV15 and TRBJ2-6): DAMVIQNPRYQVTQFGKPVTLSCSQTLNHNVMYWYQQKSSQAPKLLFHYYDKDFNNEADTPDNFQSRRPNTSFCFLDIRSPGLGDTAMYLCATTRGGSGANVLTFGAGSRLTVL.

This clone was observed a single time. The gene calls are TRBV4-2 and TRBJ1-5; 8 nucleotides line up with TRBD1. CDR1 is LGHNA and CDR2 is YNFKEQ in the germline V gene. This CDR3 contains 19 residues. V lost 0 bases and J lost 1; bases outside the gene matches: 11. The CDR3 DNA sequence: TGTGCCAGCAGCCAAGACAGGGGGCGTCTCGGCGACAGCAATCAGCCCCAGCATTTT. Translated: CASSQDRGRLGDSNQPQHF.

The V and J genes are TRBV19 and TRBJ1-5; D not resolved. The CDR3 runs to 13 residues. V was trimmed by 8 bases and J by 0 bases, leaving 8 bases between them. Per germline, CDR1 LNHDA and CDR2 SQIVND (reference sequence). For the CDR3, the DNA is TGTGCCAGTGAAGAGAGTAGCAATCAGCCCCAGCATTTT. It yields the protein CASEESSNQPQHF.

This clone was seen more than once but under ten times. The chain combines TRBV9 with TRBJ2-1; maybe TRBD1 (6 bases). CDR1 is SGDLS, CDR2 YYNGEE, per germline. V lost 0 bases to trimming and J lost 8 bases, with 18 bases between them. This CDR3 has 16 residues. This CDR3 is CASSVGGGGTKDEQFF. For the CDR3, the DNA is TGTGCCAGCAGCGTAGGAGGGGGTGGTACCAAGGATGAGCAGTTCTTC.

The J gene is TRBJ1-1, the V gene TRBV7-8; TRBD1 aligns across 7 bases. Trimming at V came to 4 bases and at J to 2 bases, leaving 4 bases not matched to a gene. CDR3 length: 14 residues. Germline V gives CDR1 SGHVS, CDR2 FQNEAQ. CDR3 amino acids: CASSSTGANTEAFF. Here the CDR3 DNA reads TGTGCCAGCAGCTCCACAGGGGCCAACACTGAAGCTTTCTTT.

The table lists this clone with a few counts. The rearrangement links TRBV5-4 to TRBJ2-7; TRBD1 might be the D (5 bases). Trimming removed 0 bases at V and 5 bases at J, with 15 bases between. The CDR3 is 15 residues long. CDR1 and CDR2 (germline): SGHNT, YYREEE (reference sequence). In nucleotides, the CDR3 is TGTGCCAGCAGCTTGGATGGGGCTACCAATGACGAGCAGTACGTC. Translation gives CASSLDGATNDEQYV.

This clone was detected only a few times. CDR3 sequence (DNA): TGTGCCAGCGCCGTAGACGGATGGAGCTCCTACGAGCAGTACGTC. Residues: CASAVDGWSSYEQYV. The J gene is TRBJ2-7, the V gene TRBV5-6; D call uncertain. CDR1 SGHDT and CDR2 YYEEEE come from the germline V gene. The CDR3 has 15 amino acids. V gave up 7 bases and J gave up 0 bases, with 17 bases separating them.

V and J are TRBV5-1 and TRBJ1-1; 7 bases line up with TRBD1. Germline V CDR1 and CDR2: SGHRS, YFSETQ. The V segment lost 5 bases and the J segment 4 bases; nucleotides outside the gene matches: 14. This CDR3 is built from 16 residues. The CDR3 spells CASRKRTGRASTEAFF. In nucleotides, the CDR3 is TGCGCCAGCAGAAAGCGGACAGGTCGGGCGAGCACTGAAGCTTTCTTT.

The chain recombines TRBV25-1 with TRBJ1-2; unclear D gene. The CDR3 has 13 amino acids. V dropped 3 bases and J dropped 2 bases, with 7 bases sitting between them. Germline lookup yields CDR1 MGHDK and CDR2 SYGVNS. The CDR3 DNA is TGTGCCAGCAGTGAGGAGTTGAACTATGGCTACACCTTC. Encoded protein: CASSEELNYGYTF.

The chain carries TRBV11-2 and TRBJ1-5; D possibly corresponds to TRBD1 (5 bases). Looked up from germline, CDR1 is SGHAT and CDR2 is FQNNGV. V dropped 0 bases and J dropped 4 bases, with 7 bases sitting between them. The CDR3 loop spans 14 amino acids. CDR3 protein: CASSLDGGNQPQHF. The CDR3 coding sequence is TGTGCCAGCAGCTTAGACGGGGGTAATCAGCCCCAGCATTTT.

The V and J genes are TRBV6-1 and TRBJ2-7; tentative D call: TRBD1 (6 bases). In germline, CDR1 is MNHNS, CDR2 SASEGT. V was clipped by 3 bases and J by 2 bases, with 17 bases between them. The CDR3 totals 16 residues. The CDR3 bases are TGTGCCAGCAGTGACCCCCGGGTGGGGGCGACCTACGAGCAGTACGTC. This sequence encodes CASSDPRVGATYEQYV.

V is TRBV5-4 and J is TRBJ1-6, with D possibly TRBD1 on 5 matching bases. The CDR3 is made up of 14 amino acids. Germline V gives CDR1 SGHNT, CDR2 YYREEE (reference sequence). The V gene lost 5 bases and the J gene lost 9 bases, with 15 bases spanning the gap. The CDR3 loop reads CASSRISGGSPLHF. CDR3 sequence (DNA): TGTGCCAGCAGTCGGATATCGGGGGGTTCACCCCTCCACTTT.

This clone was detected once. V usage is TRBV14 and J usage is TRBJ2-1; D may be TRBD1 (7 bases). CDR3 size: 16 residues. The V gene's germline CDR1 is SGHDN and CDR2 FVKESK. The germline V and J ends were trimmed by 0 bases and 7 bases, with 16 bases remaining between them. The CDR3 DNA is TGTGCCAGCAGCCAAGATACCCTGACAGGGAGGAATGAGCAGTTCTTC. It translates to CASSQDTLTGRNEQFF. The full variable domain, completed using reference TRBV14 and TRBJ2-1, is EAGVTQFPSHSVIEKGQTVTLRCDPISGHDNLYWYRRVMGKEIKFLLHFVKESKQDESGMPNNRFLAERTGGTYSTLKVQPAELEDSGVYFCASSQDTLTGRNEQFFGPGTRLTVL.

The rearrangement links TRBV6-1 to TRBJ1-2; no reliable D call. Trimming pared 2 bases from V and 4 bases from J, leaving 17 bases between. CDR1 is MNHNS and CDR2 is SASEGT in the germline V gene. The length of the CDR3 is 16 residues. CDR3 DNA: TGTGCCAGCAGTGAACGAGGTTTCAGCGGAGGCTATGGCTACACCTTC. Amino acid sequence: CASSERGFSGGYGYTF.

The V and J genes are TRBV30 and TRBJ1-1, with 7 bases fitting TRBD1. Germline CDR1 GTSNPN, CDR2 SVGIG (reference sequence). V shed 0 bases and J 1 base; nucleotides not matched to a gene: 5. The CDR3 loop spans 15 amino acids. In nucleotides, the CDR3 is TGTGCCTGGAGTGTACGGGCAGGGGGGAACACTGAAGCTTTCTTT. Its translation: CAWSVRAGGNTEAFF.

The chain uses TRBV25-1 and TRBJ2-1, with D maybe TRBD2 (6 bases). From germline, CDR1 is MGHDK and CDR2 SYGVNS. Trimming shortened V by 3 bases and J by 0 bases, and 12 bases separated the two germline ends. This CDR3 is 16 amino acids long. CDR3 residues: CASSDLSGSSYNEQFF. The DNA of the CDR3 is TGTGCCAGCAGTGACCTTAGCGGAAGCTCCTACAATGAGCAGTTCTTC.

The count of this clone is one. The V gene is TRBV4-1, the J gene TRBJ2-1; 15 nucleotides match TRBD2. The length of the CDR3 is 16 residues. V gave up 4 bases and J gave up 8 bases; unmatched junction bases: 6. Germline CDR1 reads MGHRA; CDR2 reads YSYEKL. The CDR3 sequence: CASSLGTSGGRDEQFF. The CDR3 DNA sequence: TGCGCCAGCAGCCTCGGGACTAGCGGGGGGCGGGATGAGCAGTTCTTC.

The chain recombines TRBV15 with TRBJ1-1, with 7 bases matching TRBD1. CDR3 length equals 14 residues. Trimming took 4 bases from V and 2 from J; bases not matched to a gene: 4. CDR1 is LNHNV, CDR2 YYDKDF, per germline (reference sequence). CDR3 sequence: CATSIDRVNTEAFF. In DNA form, the CDR3 reads TGTGCCACCAGCATTGACAGGGTTAACACTGAAGCTTTCTTT.